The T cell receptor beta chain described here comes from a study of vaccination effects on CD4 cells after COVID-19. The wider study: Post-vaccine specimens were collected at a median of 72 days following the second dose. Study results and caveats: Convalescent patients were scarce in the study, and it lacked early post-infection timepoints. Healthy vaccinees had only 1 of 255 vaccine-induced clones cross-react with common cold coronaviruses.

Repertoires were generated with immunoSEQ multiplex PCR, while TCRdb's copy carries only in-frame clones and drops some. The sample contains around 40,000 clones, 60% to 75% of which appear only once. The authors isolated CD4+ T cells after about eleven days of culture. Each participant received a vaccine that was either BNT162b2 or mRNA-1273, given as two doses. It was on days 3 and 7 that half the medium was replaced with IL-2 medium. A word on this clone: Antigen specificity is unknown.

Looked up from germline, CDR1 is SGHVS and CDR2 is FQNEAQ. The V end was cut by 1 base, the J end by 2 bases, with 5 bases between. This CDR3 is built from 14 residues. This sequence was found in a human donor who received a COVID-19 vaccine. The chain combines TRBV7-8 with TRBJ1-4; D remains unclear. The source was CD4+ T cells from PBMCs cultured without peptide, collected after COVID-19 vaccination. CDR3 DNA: TGTGCCAGCAGCTTAGGGTCCACTAATGAAAAACTGTTTTTT. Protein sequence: CASSLGSTNEKLFF.